The 15 T cell receptor beta chains listed next were all sequenced from one sample in a study of CD8 T cells in ankylosing spondylitis. TCRdb re-analysed the 5' RACE reads in MiXCR, keeping a single row per CDR3 protein. The top ten hold about 3.7% of the sample, which has a few hundred thousand distinct CDR3 sequences, around 21% seen once. Material: blood, either unsorted or a sorted T cell fraction (not recorded which). The origin of the receptors is a female donor with ankylosing spondylitis or in good health (not recorded which).

This sequence joins TRBV14 and TRBJ1-5; D remains ambiguous. The V and J ends lost 1 base and 9 bases respectively, with 10 bases between them. CDR3 length: 13 amino acids. Germline loops: CDR1 SGHDN, CDR2 FVKESK. CDR3 coding DNA: TGTGCCAGCAGCCAAGTGGTCGGTGGGCCCCAGCATTTT. The encoded protein is CASSQVVGGPQHF.

Only a few counts were recorded for this clonotype. The chain recombines TRBV20-1 with TRBJ2-1; D might be TRBD2 (6 bases). Trimming left V 6 bases short and J 3 bases short, with 24 bases between. From germline, CDR1 is DFQATT and CDR2 SNEGSKA (reference sequence). The CDR3 is made up of 17 amino acids. The CDR3 is CSAPGFAGRDGYNEQFF. The CDR3 region has the DNA TGCAGTGCCCCTGGCTTCGCGGGGCGGGATGGCTACAATGAGCAGTTCTTC.

This clonotype occurred a few times. V usage is TRBV4-3 and J usage is TRBJ1-4; the D gene is possibly TRBD1 (5 bases). V was clipped by 4 bases and J by 6 bases, with 15 bases between them. CDR1 and CDR2 from the germline V gene are LGHNA and YSLEER. The CDR3 extends over 15 amino acids. CDR3 nucleotide sequence: TGCGCCAGCAGCCCCGGGTGGAGGGGTGATGAAAAACTGTTTTTT. This translates into CASSPGWRGDEKLFF.

The chain employs TRBV5-1 and TRBJ2-1; D possibly corresponds to TRBD1 (5 bases). V gave up 7 bases and J gave up 9 bases, with 23 bases separating them. This CDR3 has 15 amino acids. CDR1 SGHRS and CDR2 YFSETQ come from the germline V gene. CDR3 residues: CASSNGADPVGEQFF. CDR3 nucleotides: TGCGCCAGCTCCAATGGGGCGGACCCCGTAGGTGAGCAGTTCTTC.

This clonotype was observed a handful of times. This chain's CDR3 is CASSQRLSSTGELFF. The CDR3 DNA reads as TGTGCCAGCAGCCAACGGCTATCGAGCACCGGGGAGCTGTTTTTT. The rearrangement uses TRBV3-1 and TRBJ2-2; D is unclear. Germline V gives CDR1 LGHDT, CDR2 YNNKEL (reference sequence). The V end was cut by 2 bases, the J end by 4 bases, with 11 bases between. This CDR3 region has 15 residues.

This clonotype appeared a few times. The V gene is TRBV10-2, the J gene TRBJ2-7; TRBD2 is a possible D gene (5 bases). Germline lookup yields CDR1 WSHSY and CDR2 SAAADI. This CDR3 is built from 15 residues. The germline V and J ends were trimmed by 1 base and 7 bases, with 17 bases remaining between them. In nucleotides, the CDR3 is TGCGCCAGCAGTGAGTTCGGACTCGCTCCTTTAGAGCAGTACTTC. The encoded protein is CASSEFGLAPLEQYF.

The V gene is TRBV7-2, the J gene TRBJ2-7; D ambiguous. Per the germline V gene, CDR1 is SGHTA and CDR2 is FQGNSA. This CDR3 spans 13 amino acids. Trimming took 3 bases from V and 3 from J, leaving 9 bases between them. CDR3 DNA sequence: TGTGCCAGCAGCTTCAATACCCGCTACGAGCAGTACTTC. Protein: CASSFNTRYEQYF.

Concerning this clonotype: The junction shows a germline mismatch at one end, possibly a read error. The V call is TRBV7-2, the J call TRBJ2-1; D unresolved. The CDR3 is made up of 15 amino acids. From germline, CDR1 is SGHTA and CDR2 FQGNSA. The CDR3 bases are TGTGCCAGCACCTTAGCCCCCCGGGCCAACAATGAGCAGTTCTTC. This translates into CASTLAPRANNEQFF.

This clonotype showed up just a few times. J is TRBJ1-5 and V is TRBV20-1; D gene unclear. V gave up 1 base and J gave up 1 base, with 8 bases separating them. The CDR3 loop spans 14 amino acids. In germline, CDR1 is DFQATT, CDR2 SNEGSKA (reference sequence). CDR3 bases: TGCAGTGCTAGAGCCCCGGGAAGCAATCAGCCCCAGCATTTT. Its protein product is CSARAPGSNQPQHF.

J is TRBJ2-7 and V is TRBV6-1; perhaps TRBD1 as D (5 bases). Germline V gene sequence: CDR1 MNHNS, CDR2 SASEGT. This CDR3 has 17 amino acids. Trimming pared 6 bases from V and 4 bases from J, leaving 25 bases between. Here the CDR3 reads CASRKRARTTGFYEQYF. Here the CDR3 DNA reads TGTGCCAGCAGAAAACGTGCGAGGACAACCGGTTTTTACGAGCAGTACTTC.

The chain joins TRBV5-1 to TRBJ2-7; 7 nucleotides agree with TRBD2. Trimming at V came to 4 bases and at J to 4 bases, leaving 5 bases not matched to a gene. The CDR3 is 13 amino acids. Germline-derived CDR1 and CDR2 are SGHRS and YFSETQ. The DNA for the CDR3 is TGCGCCAGCAGCGCCGGGAGGCAATACGAGCAGTACTTC. This encodes CASSAGRQYEQYF.

This clonotype has a count of ten or more. The chain has TRBV20-1 and TRBJ2-5, with TRBD2 as a possible D gene (6 bases). Germline V gene lookup returns CDR1 DFQATT and CDR2 SNEGSKA (reference sequence). The V end was cut by 6 bases, the J end by 4 bases, with 15 bases between. There are 13 residues in the CDR3. CDR3 region: CSAWTGGRETQYF. The CDR3 coding sequence is TGCAGTGCCTGGACCGGGGGAAGAGAGACCCAGTACTTC.

In its sample, this clonotype was seen a few times. The chain recombines TRBV6-2 or TRBV6-3 with TRBJ2-1, with D unresolved. Germline V gives CDR1 MNHEY, CDR2 SVGEGT. The V end was cut by 2 bases, the J end by 8 bases, with 4 bases between. The CDR3 consists of 11 residues. This chain's CDR3 is CASSYPYEQFF. The CDR3, as DNA: TGTGCCAGCAGTTACCCCTATGAGCAGTTCTTC.

This sequence joins TRBV18 and TRBJ2-1; no firm D call. The ends were cut back, 4 bases at V and 3 bases at J, with 10 bases in the middle. This CDR3 is built from 14 residues. Germline loops: CDR1 KGHSH, CDR2 LQKENI. The CDR3 DNA reads as TGTGCCAGCTCACTAAGCAGACTCTACAATGAGCAGTTCTTC. Translation: CASSLSRLYNEQFF. Supplemented by reference TRBV18 and TRBJ2-1, the full variable domain reads NAGVMQNPRHLVRRRGQEARLRCSPMKGHSHVYWYRQLPEEGLKFMVYLQKENIIDESGMPKERFSAEFPKEGPSILRIQQVVRGDSAAYFCASSLSRLYNEQFFGPGTRLTVL.

The chain carries TRBV30 and TRBJ2-3; D not certain. The CDR3 consists of 12 residues. Deletions cut 3 bases from V and 4 bases from J, with 8 bases between. Germline CDR1 reads GTSNPN; CDR2 reads SVGIG (reference sequence). The CDR3 nucleotides read TGTGCCTGGAGGCTCCAGGCAGATACGCAGTATTTT. Protein product: CAWRLQADTQYF.